Presented here are 22 T cell receptor beta chains from one specimen sequenced in a study of radiation and T cells in renal cell carcinoma (TCRdb year 2020). Sample time point, as interpreted from the label and publication: blood 2 weeks post-SBRT. What the treatment or condition label conveys for this sample: 15 Gy SBRT to primary tumor, nephrectomy 4 weeks later. The library was built by means of the immunoSEQ multiplex PCR assay. TCRdb carries this immuneACCESS record with in-frame sequences only. Its versions omit some clonotypes, under half of them owing to an unresolved V gene in the studies checked, with the rest unexplained. This sample gives 25,000 to 30,000 clones in total; over 70% of them show up just once. The ten largest make up approximately 30% of the sample. The sequencing used blood, collected from a patient whose treatment included radiotherapy and nephrectomy. All receptors come from a man aged 55 to 69 with renal cell carcinoma.

This sequence joins TRBV5-5 and TRBJ1-4; no clear D. The CDR3 consists of 14 residues. Trimming cost V 5 bases and J 0 bases, with 8 bases left between them. Germline V CDR1 and CDR2: SGHKS, YYEKEE (reference sequence). CDR3 residues: CASSLFATNEKLFF. The CDR3 coding sequence is TGTGCCAGCAGTCTATTTGCAACTAATGAAAAACTGTTTTTT.

The chain recombines TRBV5-1 with TRBJ1-5; D remains ambiguous. This CDR3 comprises 13 residues. Germline lookup yields CDR1 SGHRS and CDR2 YFSETQ. V was pared by 4 bases and J by 3 bases, with 8 bases between. The CDR3 loop reads CASSQDYNQPQHF. CDR3 bases: TGCGCCAGCAGCCAGGACTACAATCAGCCCCAGCATTTT.

The chain uses TRBV27 and TRBJ2-5; tentative D call: TRBD2 (5 bases). The V end lost 5 bases, the J end lost 5 bases, and 12 bases lay between the germline ends. This CDR3 contains 13 residues. CDR1 is MNHEY, CDR2 SMNVEV, per germline (reference sequence). CDR3 in DNA: TGTGCCAGCAGTCCCGCTAGCCTGGAGACCCAGTACTTC. Protein sequence: CASSPASLETQYF.

The V and J genes are TRBV4-1 and TRBJ2-7, with 8 bases identical to TRBD1. Trimming took 4 bases from V and 3 from J; bases not matched to a gene: 8. Germline values: CDR1 MGHRA, CDR2 YSYEKL. The CDR3 loop spans 15 amino acids. CDR3 bases: TGCGCCAGCAGCCGCCATCAGGGGGCGGTCTACGAGCAGTACTTC. As protein: CASSRHQGAVYEQYF.

The CDR3 region has the DNA TGTGCCAGCAGTCGAGGGGAAGATCAGCCCCAGCATTTT. Translated, it gives CASSRGEDQPQHF. V usage is TRBV2 and J usage is TRBJ1-5; possibly TRBD1 for D (5 bases). V was trimmed by 5 bases and J by 5 bases, leaving 10 bases between them. The CDR3 consists of 13 residues. The germline V gene has CDR1 SNHLY and CDR2 FYNNEI.

This chain joins TRBV21-1 and TRBJ2-7; TRBD1, the D gene given by the table, was not confirmed from the DNA. TRBV21-1 is reported as a pseudogene. The CDR3 has 15 residues. This CDR3 reads CASSKAPTELYEQYF. The CDR3 nucleotides are TGTGCCAGCAGCAAAGCCCCGACAGAGCTCTACGAGCAGTACTTC.

This rearrangement joins TRBV7-9 to TRBJ1-1, with D unresolved. V lost 7 bases and J lost 5, with 11 bases in between. The CDR3 is made up of 12 amino acids. CDR1 is SEHNR and CDR2 is FQNEAQ in the germline V gene (reference sequence). The CDR3 bases are TGTGCCAGCAACCTGGAGGGTACTGAAGCTTTCTTT. Translation: CASNLEGTEAFF.

This rearrangement joins TRBV15 to TRBJ1-1; D is possibly TRBD1 (6 bases). V lost 1 base, J lost 0 bases, and 21 bases lay in between. The CDR3 runs 19 residues. Germline CDR1 and CDR2: LNHNV and YYDKDF (reference sequence). The CDR3 bases are TGTGCCACCAGCAGAGCGGTTGTACAGGGTGTTTCCCTGAACACTGAAGCTTTCTTT. Translation gives CATSRAVVQGVSLNTEAFF.

The rearrangement joins TRBV30 to TRBJ2-7; D might be TRBD2 (6 bases). This CDR3 region has 13 residues. The germline V and J ends were trimmed by 5 bases and 7 bases, with 18 bases remaining between them. The germline gives CDR1 GTSNPN, CDR2 SVGIG (reference sequence). CDR3 amino acids: CAWGAEGPWEQYF. DNA of the CDR3: TGTGCCTGGGGTGCGGAGGGCCCCTGGGAGCAGTACTTC.

This rearrangement joins TRBV5-1 to TRBJ2-3; the match to TRBD2 covers 11 bases. The CDR3 runs 16 residues. Germline V gene data show CDR1 as SGHRS and CDR2 as YFSETQ. Germline trimming cut 4 bases from V and 2 bases from J; bases unmatched to any gene: 6. The CDR3 DNA reads TGCGCCAGCAGCGCGGGGACTAGCGGAACCACAGATACGCAGTATTTT. Translation: CASSAGTSGTTDTQYF.

The chain is built from TRBV2 and TRBJ2-4, with TRBD2 matching 7 bases. This CDR3 region has 16 residues. Germline CDR1 reads SNHLY; CDR2 reads FYNNEI. V lost 2 bases, J lost 2 bases, and 6 bases stayed unmatched. The CDR3 DNA sequence: TGTGCCAGCAGTGAACGCGGGAGCGGGTCCAAAAACATTCAGTACTTC. Amino acid sequence: CASSERGSGSKNIQYF. Variable domain in full (rest from reference TRBV2 and TRBJ2-4): EPEVTQTPSHQVTQMGQEVILRCVPISNHLYFYWYRQILGQKVEFLVSFYNNEISEKSEIFDDQFSVERPDGSNFTLKIRSTKLEDSAMYFCASSERGSGSKNIQYFGAGTRLSVL.

The V call is TRBV5-6, the J call TRBJ2-5; D not resolved. Germline CDR1 reads SGHDT; CDR2 reads YYEEEE. With 1 base removed from V and 5 bases from J, the gap between germline ends came to 9 bases. The CDR3 is 13 amino acids. The CDR3 loop is CASSLQVPETQYF. CDR3 nucleotide sequence: TGTGCCAGCAGCTTGCAGGTACCGGAGACCCAGTACTTC.

The chain recombines TRBV5-1 with TRBJ2-7; TRBD1 matches 7 bases. The CDR3 runs 14 residues. Germline V gene data show CDR1 as SGHRS and CDR2 as YFSETQ. With V trimmed by 4 bases and J by 5 bases, 9 bases remained unmatched. CDR3 DNA sequence: TGCGCCAGCAGCCGGGGACAGCCCGGGGACGAGCAGTACTTC. Protein sequence: CASSRGQPGDEQYF.

The gene calls are TRBV7-2 and TRBJ1-1; 10 nucleotides align to TRBD1. The CDR3 extends over 14 amino acids. Germline trimming cut 5 bases from V and 5 bases from J; bases unmatched to any gene: 5. CDR1 SGHTA and CDR2 FQGNSA come from the germline V gene. In DNA, the CDR3 is TGTGCCAGCAGCCAAAGGACAGGGGGTACTGAAGCTTTCTTT. Translated: CASSQRTGGTEAFF.

The rearrangement links TRBV29-1 to TRBJ2-1; 14 nucleotides line up with TRBD2. Unmatched junction bases numbered 2, after V lost 2 bases and J lost 2 bases. Germline CDR1 SQVTM, CDR2 ANQGSEA. The CDR3 is 16 amino acids. CDR3 region: CSVEPGLAGAYNEQFF. DNA for the CDR3: TGCAGCGTTGAACCGGGACTAGCGGGAGCCTACAATGAGCAGTTCTTC.

CDR3 loop: CASSPRTGASSGANVLTF. CDR3 DNA sequence: TGTGCCAGCAGCCCGAGGACAGGGGCCAGCTCTGGGGCCAACGTCCTGACTTTC. This chain links TRBV7-6 with TRBJ2-6; 9 bases agree with TRBD1. Unmatched junction bases numbered 8, after V lost 5 bases and J lost 0 bases. CDR3 length: 18 amino acids. Per the germline V gene, CDR1 is SGHVS and CDR2 is FNYEAQ.

This clone was recorded a few times. The chain has TRBV2 and TRBJ1-1; no clear D. Germline V gene sequence: CDR1 SNHLY, CDR2 FYNNEI. This CDR3 region has 13 residues. Between the trimmed V and J ends, which lost 3 bases and 1 base, there was a span of 6 bases. In nucleotides, the CDR3 is TGTGCCAGCAGTGAGTTCAGGAACACTGAAGCTTTCTTT. This encodes CASSEFRNTEAFF.

The genes are TRBV11-2 and TRBJ2-5; maybe TRBD1 (6 bases). The V gene lost 5 bases and the J gene lost 14 bases, with 21 bases spanning the gap. The CDR3 totals 13 residues. CDR1 is SGHAT, CDR2 FQNNGV, per germline. The CDR3 DNA sequence: TGTGCCAGCAGCATGGACAGTCAGGGGAAGTATTACTTC. This sequence encodes CASSMDSQGKYYF. The whole variable domain, remainder taken from reference TRBV11-2 and TRBJ2-5, is EAGVAQSPRYKIIEKRQSVAFWCNPISGHATLYWYQQILGQGPKLLIQFQNNGVVDDSQLPKDRFSAERLKGVDSTLKIQPAKLEDSAVYLCASSMDSQGKYYFGPGTRLLVL.

The rearrangement links TRBV14 to TRBJ2-7, with 12 bases aligning to TRBD2. The junction had 11 bases not matched to a gene; V was cut back by 1 base and J by 7 bases. The germline V gene has CDR1 SGHDN and CDR2 FVKESK. This CDR3 region has 17 residues. This CDR3 is CASSQVGRLAGAGEQYF. The CDR3 DNA sequence: TGTGCCAGCAGCCAAGTTGGAAGACTAGCGGGAGCTGGAGAGCAGTACTTC.

The genes are TRBV16 and TRBJ1-5; tentatively, D is TRBD1 (6 bases). CDR3 length equals 15 residues. Germline V gene lookup returns CDR1 KGHSY and CDR2 FQNENV. V lost 1 base and J lost 5, with 12 bases in between. CDR3 in DNA: TGTGCCAGCAGCCAATTTTCAGGGGCCGATCAGCCCCAGCATTTT. It specifies CASSQFSGADQPQHF.

This chain joins TRBV5-4 and TRBJ2-5; 7 bases line up with TRBD1. CDR1 SGHNT and CDR2 YYREEE come from the germline V gene (reference sequence). V lost 3 bases to trimming and J lost 2 bases; unmatched junction nucleotides: 7. This CDR3 has 15 residues. The CDR3 protein is CASSYWDRSQETQYF. As DNA, the CDR3 is TGTGCCAGCAGCTATTGGGACAGAAGTCAAGAGACCCAGTACTTC.

In its sample, this clone was seen a few times. The rearrangement links TRBV9 to TRBJ2-7, with TRBD2 matching 10 bases. Germline CDR1 is SGDLS and CDR2 is YYNGEE. V lost 0 bases and J lost 6; bases outside the gene matches: 3. The CDR3 has 14 amino acids. This CDR3 is CASSVVPSGGEQYF. DNA for the CDR3: TGTGCCAGCAGCGTAGTACCTAGCGGGGGCGAGCAGTACTTC.